A single sample gave rise to the 31 T cell receptor beta chains below, sequenced in a study of blood T cell repertoires in COVID-19. Here immunoSEQ multiplex PCR was the method, and the copy in TCRdb shows in-frame clones only, minus some. The repertoire holds roughly 300,000 clones, with around 85% as singletons. Sequencing was performed on peripheral blood. The receptors shown here come from a woman aged 25 to 39 with COVID-19, enrolled during active disease.

The gene calls are TRBV2 and TRBJ2-7; TRBD1 aligns across 9 bases. The germline V gene encodes CDR1 SNHLY and CDR2 FYNNEI. This CDR3 has 14 amino acids. V dropped 7 bases and J dropped 2; count of bases not matched to a gene: 6. The CDR3 is CASTTGQGAYEQYF. The CDR3 nucleotides read TGTGCCAGCACTACGGGACAGGGCGCCTACGAGCAGTACTTC.

This clone came up once. This CDR3 is CASSSNAGYYEQYF. The CDR3 DNA follows: TGTGCCAGCAGCTCTAATGCCGGGTACTACGAGCAGTACTTC. This sequence joins TRBV7-9 and TRBJ2-7; D remains unclear. Between the trimmed V and J ends, which lost 4 bases and 3 bases, there was a span of 13 bases. CDR3 length: 14 residues. Looked up from germline, CDR1 is SEHNR and CDR2 is FQNEAQ (reference sequence).

The V gene is TRBV3-1 (or the pseudogene TRBV3-2), the J gene TRBJ2-5; D might be TRBD1 (5 bases). V lost 4 bases to trimming and J lost 5 bases, with 17 bases between them. The CDR3 has 15 residues. Germline V lookup: CDR1 LGHDT, CDR2 YNNKEL (reference sequence). The CDR3 DNA is TGTGCCAGCAGCCCGTACGCCCGAAAGGGGGAGACCCAGTACTTC. Translation gives CASSPYARKGETQYF.

This chain connects TRBV3-1 (or the pseudogene TRBV3-2) to TRBJ2-5; D possibly corresponds to TRBD1 (6 bases). Between the trimmed V and J ends, which lost 3 bases and 1 base, there was a span of 9 bases. The CDR3 is 14 amino acids. CDR1 and CDR2 (germline): LGHDT, YNNKEL (reference sequence). CDR3 residues: CASSQLQGQETQYF. Here the CDR3 DNA reads TGTGCCAGCAGCCAGCTACAGGGCCAAGAGACCCAGTACTTC.

The V call is TRBV30, the J call TRBJ2-3; 8 nucleotides line up with TRBD2. V was pared by 0 bases and J by 6 bases, with 5 bases of the junction left unmatched. The CDR3 totals 14 residues. Per the germline V gene, CDR1 is GTSNPN and CDR2 is SVGIG (reference sequence). Written as DNA, the CDR3 is TGTGCCTGGAGTGTAGGAGCGGGGGCCGATACGCAGTATTTT. Protein product: CAWSVGAGADTQYF.

The rearrangement links TRBV14 to TRBJ1-3; 8 bases are a match to TRBD1. Germline V gives CDR1 SGHDN, CDR2 FVKESK. The CDR3 length is 17 residues. The J segment lost 0 bases and the V segment lost 5 bases, leaving 9 bases of the junction unmatched. CDR3 region: CASSGNRDRRSGNTIYF. CDR3 coding DNA: TGTGCCAGCAGCGGTAACCGGGACAGGCGCTCTGGAAACACCATATATTTT.

The CDR3 nucleotides are TGTGCCAGCAGCTTAAGCCTCTCTGGAAACACCATATATTTT. As protein: CASSLSLSGNTIYF. The rearrangement uses TRBV11-2 and TRBJ1-3; unclear D gene. The V end lost 2 bases, the J end lost 0 bases, and 5 bases lay between the germline ends. The CDR3 length is 14 residues. The germline V gene encodes CDR1 SGHAT and CDR2 FQNNGV.

For the CDR3, the DNA is TGTGCCAGCAGCTTACTACAGGGAGACTACAATGAGCAGTTCTTC. Protein: CASSLLQGDYNEQFF. V is TRBV7-9 and J is TRBJ2-1, with a weak D call TRBD1 (6 bases). Germline CDR1 SEHNR, CDR2 FQNEAQ (reference sequence). CDR3 length equals 15 residues. Trimming removed 2 bases at V and 3 bases at J, with 11 bases between.

In its sample, this clone was seen once. J is TRBJ1-1 and V is TRBV4-1, with a tentative D call TRBD1 (5 bases). This CDR3 has 15 residues. Germline V gives CDR1 MGHRA, CDR2 YSYEKL. Trimming stripped 1 base from V and 1 base from J, with 10 bases between. The chain's CDR3 is CASSQAAGGNTEAFF. In DNA, the CDR3 is TGCGCCAGCAGCCAAGCAGCGGGGGGGAACACTGAAGCTTTCTTT.

The chain joins TRBV6-5 to TRBJ1-1; D uncertain. The V and J ends lost 6 bases and 4 bases respectively, with 9 bases between them. The germline V gene has CDR1 MNHEY and CDR2 SVGAGI. The length of the CDR3 is 12 residues. The CDR3 spells CASRVPSTEAFF. In DNA, the CDR3 is TGTGCCAGCAGAGTCCCGAGCACTGAAGCTTTCTTT.

J is TRBJ2-2 and V is TRBV5-1; 10 bases agree with TRBD1. V was clipped by 4 bases and J by 6 bases; unmatched bases: 3. This CDR3 spans 14 amino acids. Germline CDR1 is SGHRS and CDR2 is YFSETQ. The CDR3 DNA sequence: TGCGCCAGCAGCCTAGGGACAGGGGCCGGGGAGCTGTTTTTT. This codes for CASSLGTGAGELFF.

The chain has TRBV20-1 and TRBJ1-2, with D hard to call. This CDR3 comprises 11 residues. Trimming took 7 bases from V and 3 from J, leaving 9 bases between them. CDR1 and CDR2 from the germline V gene are DFQATT and SNEGSKA (reference sequence). The CDR3 bases are TGCAGTGTGCAGGAACACTATGGCTACACCTTC. It codes for CSVQEHYGYTF.

V and J are TRBV27 and TRBJ2-1, with a tentative D call TRBD2 (6 bases). Germline CDR1 is MNHEY and CDR2 is SMNVEV (reference sequence). V was clipped by 1 base and J by 9 bases, with 19 bases between them. The CDR3 is 16 amino acids. The CDR3 is CASSLWGDARWSEQFF. Here the CDR3 DNA reads TGTGCCAGCAGTTTATGGGGGGATGCGAGGTGGAGTGAGCAGTTCTTC.

A few counts support this clone. The V gene is TRBV5-8, the J gene TRBJ2-1; perhaps TRBD2 as D (5 bases). Per germline, CDR1 SGHTS and CDR2 YDEGEE. The CDR3 runs 13 residues. V was pared by 5 bases and J by 5 bases, with 11 bases between. CDR3 sequence reads: CASSSGSHNEQFF. The CDR3 nucleotides read TGTGCCAGCAGTTCGGGATCCCACAATGAGCAGTTCTTC. The full variable domain, in which reference TRBV5-8 and TRBJ2-1 provide the parts outside the CDR3, is EAGVTQSPTHLIKTRGQQATLRCSPISGHTSVYWYQQALGLGLQFLLWYDEGEERNRGNFPPRFSGRQFPNYSSELNVNALELEDSALYLCASSSGSHNEQFFGPGTRLTVL.

The chain is built from TRBV7-9 and TRBJ1-1; D remains ambiguous. This CDR3 comprises 14 residues. V lost 5 bases, J lost 1 base, and 11 bases lay in between. Germline CDR1 reads SEHNR; CDR2 reads FQNEAQ (reference sequence). CDR3 in DNA: TGTGCCAGCAGCCCGGGAATCGGGAACACTGAAGCTTTCTTT. Encoded protein: CASSPGIGNTEAFF.

This clone was observed a few times. Other nucleotide sequences in the sample specify the same CDR3. This chain uses TRBV18 with TRBJ1-1, with TRBD1 as a possible D gene (6 bases). CDR3 length: 13 residues. Germline V CDR1 and CDR2: KGHSH, LQKENI. V lost 3 bases to trimming and J lost 1 base, with 6 bases between them. This CDR3 is CASSPGQNTEAFF. The CDR3 coding sequence is TGTGCCAGCTCACCGGGACAGAACACTGAAGCTTTCTTT. Complete variable domain (other parts from reference TRBV18 and TRBJ1-1): NAGVMQNPRHLVRRRGQEARLRCSPMKGHSHVYWYRQLPEEGLKFMVYLQKENIIDESGMPKERFSAEFPKEGPSILRIQQVVRGDSAAYFCASSPGQNTEAFFGQGTRLTVV.

The rearrangement joins TRBV23-1 to TRBJ1-1; 11 nucleotides align to TRBD1. TRBV23-1 is labeled an ORF, and its function is uncertain. The V and J ends lost 6 bases and 5 bases, in that order; junction bases with no gene match: 32. The CDR3 totals 23 residues. CDR3 in amino acids: CASRSDPQMGPGDRGWSYTEAFF. CDR3 nucleotide sequence: TGCGCCAGCAGGTCGGACCCTCAGATGGGGCCAGGGGACAGGGGGTGGTCGTATACTGAAGCTTTCTTT.

This clone was seen a single time. This chain connects TRBV6-5 to TRBJ1-5; the match to TRBD1 covers 7 bases. This CDR3 spans 15 amino acids. The germline V gene has CDR1 MNHEY and CDR2 SVGAGI. V was pared by 6 bases and J by 0 bases, with 5 bases of the junction left unmatched. CDR3 in amino acids: CASRADRISNQPQHF. The CDR3 DNA reads TGTGCCAGCAGAGCGGACAGGATTAGCAATCAGCCCCAGCATTTT.

The chain carries TRBV4-1 and TRBJ2-3; TRBD1 matches at 7 bases. Trimming took 3 bases from V and 3 from J; bases not matched to a gene: 12. The CDR3 is 17 residues long. Germline CDR1 and CDR2: MGHRA and YSYEKL. CDR3 in DNA: TGCGCCAGCAGCCAGACCTGGTTCGGGACAGTGACAGATACGCAGTATTTT. This gives the protein CASSQTWFGTVTDTQYF.

This chain joins TRBV5-4 and TRBJ2-5; 8 nucleotides match TRBD2. V shed 4 bases, J shed 4 bases, and the junction held 12 bases outside the gene matches. The CDR3 is made up of 16 amino acids. Germline CDR1 SGHNT, CDR2 YYREEE (reference sequence). In DNA form, the CDR3 reads TGTGCCAGCAGCCTCTCACTTCGGGGGGGGGCAGAGACCCAGTACTTC. Amino acids: CASSLSLRGGAETQYF.

The chain is built from TRBV19 and TRBJ2-7; no clear D gene. Per germline, CDR1 LNHDA and CDR2 SQIVND (reference sequence). The CDR3 totals 13 residues. The germline V and J ends were trimmed by 4 bases and 7 bases, with 14 bases remaining between them. The CDR3 region is CASSTSMAAEQYF. In DNA form, the CDR3 reads TGTGCCAGTAGTACCTCGATGGCGGCGGAGCAGTACTTC.

The genes are TRBV28 and TRBJ2-7; 9 bases map to TRBD2. In germline, CDR1 is MDHEN, CDR2 SYDVKM. The V segment lost 6 bases and the J segment 9 bases; nucleotides outside the gene matches: 9. CDR3 length: 13 residues. As DNA, the CDR3 is TGTGCCAGCAGGGGGACTAGCCCTGGGTGGCAGTACTTC. Protein: CASRGTSPGWQYF.

The V call is TRBV6-2 or TRBV6-3, the J call TRBJ2-7; 9 bases are shared with TRBD2. The CDR3 length is 15 residues. Germline CDR1 and CDR2: MNHEY and SVGEGT. Germline trimming cut 7 bases from V and 3 bases from J; bases unmatched to any gene: 10. In DNA, the CDR3 is TGTGCCAGCACCCCGAGAGGAGCGGGGGGCTACGAGCAGTACTTC. Protein: CASTPRGAGGYEQYF.

This sequence joins TRBV27 and TRBJ1-1; D is possibly TRBD1 (6 bases). From germline, CDR1 is MNHEY and CDR2 SMNVEV (reference sequence). Trimming took off 0 bases at V and 1 base at J, with 9 bases between the two ends. This CDR3 is built from 15 residues. In DNA, the CDR3 is TGTGCCAGCAGTTTATCGTTCAGGGGGAACACTGAAGCTTTCTTT. Translation gives CASSLSFRGNTEAFF.

The rearrangement links TRBV18 to TRBJ2-3, with TRBD1 identical over 8 bases. The germline V gene has CDR1 KGHSH and CDR2 LQKENI. The length of the CDR3 is 15 residues. J lost 5 bases, V lost 2 bases, and 6 bases had no gene match. In nucleotides, the CDR3 is TGTGCCAGCTCACCAATCGGACAGGGAGGAGATACGCAGTATTTT. It specifies CASSPIGQGGDTQYF.

This clone has a single count. The chain joins TRBV14 to TRBJ2-7; 9 bases match TRBD1. The junction had 2 bases not matched to a gene; V was cut back by 5 bases and J by 6 bases. Germline assignment: CDR1 SGHDN and CDR2 FVKESK. The CDR3 contains 12 residues. The CDR3 loop is CASSMDRGEQYF. In DNA form, the CDR3 reads TGTGCCAGCAGCATGGACAGGGGCGAGCAGTACTTC.

This clone has just a few counts. The rearrangement uses TRBV14 and TRBJ1-3, with a possible D match to TRBD1 (6 bases). The germline V gene encodes CDR1 SGHDN and CDR2 FVKESK. V was pared by 1 base and J by 4 bases, with 20 bases between. The CDR3 spans 18 residues. This chain's CDR3 is CASSQVFPGQTDGNTIYF. The CDR3 DNA reads TGTGCCAGCAGCCAAGTCTTCCCGGGACAAACGGACGGAAACACCATATATTTT.

The chain has TRBV6-5 and TRBJ1-3; D may be TRBD1 (5 bases). There are 15 residues in the CDR3. Trimming took off 6 bases at V and 3 bases at J, with 15 bases between the two ends. Per germline, CDR1 MNHEY and CDR2 SVGAGI. CDR3 sequence: CASSRRVRIGNTIYF. Here the CDR3 DNA reads TGTGCCAGCAGCCGCAGGGTGAGGATTGGAAACACCATATATTTT.

The chain joins TRBV4-1 to TRBJ2-7; TRBD2 agrees at 13 bases. Germline lookup yields CDR1 MGHRA and CDR2 YSYEKL. V trimming: 3 bases; J trimming: 2 bases; junction bases outside the gene matches: 1. The CDR3 is 15 amino acids. The CDR3 protein is CASSHTSGGAYEQYF. The CDR3, as DNA: TGCGCCAGCAGCCATACTAGCGGGGGGGCCTACGAGCAGTACTTC.

The chain couples TRBV27 to TRBJ1-5, with a weak D call TRBD1 (5 bases). The V gene lost 4 bases and the J gene lost 6 bases, with 25 bases spanning the gap. Germline loops: CDR1 MNHEY, CDR2 SMNVEV (reference sequence). This CDR3 is built from 18 residues. The CDR3 coding sequence is TGTGCCAGCAGTTCCCTCGGGGATTGGGGGAGGTCGAGTCAGCCCCAGCATTTT. The encoded protein is CASSSLGDWGRSSQPQHF.

The chain has TRBV7-2 and TRBJ2-2, with D possibly matching TRBD2 (5 bases). V gave up 5 bases and J gave up 1 base, with 14 bases separating them. The CDR3 extends over 16 amino acids. Germline lookup yields CDR1 SGHTA and CDR2 FQGNSA. CDR3 amino acids: CASSTRRLENTGELFF. The DNA of the CDR3 is TGTGCCAGCAGCACCAGGAGGCTGGAGAACACCGGGGAGCTGTTTTTT. Together with reference TRBV7-2 and TRBJ2-2, the CDR3 gives the full variable domain: GAGVSQSPSNKVTEKGKDVELRCDPISGHTALYWYRQSLGQGLEFLIYFQGNSAPDKSGLPSDRFSAERTGGSVSTLTIQRTQQEDSAVYLCASSTRRLENTGELFFGEGSRLTVL.